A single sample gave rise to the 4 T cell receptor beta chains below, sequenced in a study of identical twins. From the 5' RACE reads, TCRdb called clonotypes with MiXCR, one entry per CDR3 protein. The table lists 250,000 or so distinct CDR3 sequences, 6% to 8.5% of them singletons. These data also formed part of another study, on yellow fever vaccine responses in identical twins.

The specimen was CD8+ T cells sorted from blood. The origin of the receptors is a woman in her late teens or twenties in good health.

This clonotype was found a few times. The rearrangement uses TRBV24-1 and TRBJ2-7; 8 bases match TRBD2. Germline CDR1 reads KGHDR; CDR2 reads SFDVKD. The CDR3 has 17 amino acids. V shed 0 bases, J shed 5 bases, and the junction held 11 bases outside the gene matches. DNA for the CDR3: TGTGCCACCAGTGATTTGTGGTTGAGTAGCGGGATGAACGAGCAGTACTTC. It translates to CATSDLWLSSGMNEQYF.

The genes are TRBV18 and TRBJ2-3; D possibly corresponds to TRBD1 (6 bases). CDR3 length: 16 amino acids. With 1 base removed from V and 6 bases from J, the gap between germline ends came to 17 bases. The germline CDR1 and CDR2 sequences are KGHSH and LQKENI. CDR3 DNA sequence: TGTGCCAGCTCACCACGTAAAGGGGGACGGACGGATACGCAGTATTTT. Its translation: CASSPRKGGRTDTQYF.

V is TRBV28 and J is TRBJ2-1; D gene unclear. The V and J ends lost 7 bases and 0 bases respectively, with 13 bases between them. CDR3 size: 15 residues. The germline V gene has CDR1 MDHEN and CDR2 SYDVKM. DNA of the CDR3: TGTGCCAGCATTCCTCTTGAGAGCTCCTACAATGAGCAGTTCTTC. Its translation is CASIPLESSYNEQFF.

The DNA for the CDR3 is TGTGCCAGCAGCTTAAAAGGGAGCGGACCCACACGGGATACGCAGTATTTT. Amino acid sequence: CASSLKGSGPTRDTQYF. J is TRBJ2-3 and V is TRBV7-6, with D possibly matching TRBD2 (5 bases). Looked up from germline, CDR1 is SGHVS and CDR2 is FNYEAQ. The V and J ends lost 2 bases and 6 bases respectively, with 21 bases between them. CDR3 size: 17 residues.